This entry concerns a single TCR beta chain. The antigen is not known. These data come from a study of OX40 agonist ivuxolimab in advanced cancers. Study as a whole: The diagnoses of dose-escalation patients were hepatocellular carcinoma, melanoma, renal cell or head and neck cancer. Partial responses were achieved by three patients, of whom one had hepatocellular carcinoma and two had cutaneous melanoma.

The method was immunoSEQ multiplex PCR; TCRdb's version includes in-frame clones alone and lacks a portion of them. The data show some 60,000 clones, roughly nine tenths seen once. Study-level results: CD4+ T cells averaged fewer expanded clones than CD8+ T cells. Certain nonresponders likewise exhibited a low normalized T-cell clonal expansion.

The CDR3 runs to 14 residues. Sequenced material: CD4+ or CD8+ T cells sorted from blood, taken in a trial of the OX40 agonist ivuxolimab. The sequence was obtained from an adult with an advanced solid tumor such as melanoma, head and neck, liver or kidney cancer. The rearrangement links TRBV21-1 to TRBJ2-1; the table's D gene call, TRBD1, was not cross checked with the DNA. TRBV21-1 constitutes a pseudogene. CDR3 bases: TGTGCCCCCGACCCTAACAGCCGCTACAATGAGCAGTTCTTC. Translation: CAPDPNSRYNEQFF.